This TCR beta chain appears in the sequencing data of a study of blood T cell repertoires in COVID-19. This CDR3 has 15 residues. Germline values: CDR1 SGDLS, CDR2 YYNGEE. V dropped 4 bases and J dropped 6; count of bases not matched to a gene: 7. Measured with immunoSEQ multiplex PCR; TCRdb has only the in-frame clones, and not every one. Among about 160,000 clones listed, 88% were seen once. The V call is TRBV9, the J call TRBJ2-2, with 9 bases lining up with TRBD1. What was sequenced was PBMCs or T cells enriched from blood (not recorded which). This receptor was obtained from a woman aged 45-65 years who had recovered from COVID-19. The CDR3 nucleotides are TGTGCCAGCAGCAGAACAGGGGGCGCACCCGGGGAGCTGTTTTTT. Translated: CASSRTGGAPGELFF.